This TCR beta chain was found in a study of control samples from healthy donors and cancer patients. The germline gives CDR1 SGHTA, CDR2 FQGNSA. The CDR3 runs 15 residues. V shed 4 bases and J shed 5 bases, with 14 bases lying between them. Data came from immunoSEQ multiplex PCR; TCRdb stores just in-frame clones and leaves some out. The sample lists around 80,000 clones, around 92% occurring once. V usage is TRBV7-2 and J usage is TRBJ1-4; unclear D gene. The sequencing input was blood. The receptor comes from a man in his fifties in good health. DNA for the CDR3: TGTGCCAGCAGCTCGTCGACGGGAACAAATGAAAAACTGTTTTTT. It codes for CASSSSTGTNEKLFF.